Listed below are T cell receptor beta chains from one sample, sequenced in a study of cytomegalovirus exposure and HLA in healthy donors. Profiling relied on immunoSEQ multiplex PCR, and the TCRdb table lists in-frame clones only, not all of them. The table lists approximately 120,000 clones, around two thirds of them singletons, with approximately 4.8% in the top ten. The sequenced sample consisted of PBMCs. The receptors were sampled from a man aged 55 to 70 in good health and CMV-seropositive. Both conserved end residues are part of each CDR3. The D gene is left open where the match is weak. Rows give clone size only sometimes, using once, few, many, or a class for an expanded clone.

size,V,D,J,length,CDR3,DNA
.,TRBV2,.,TRBJ1-3,16,CASTTGFRGIGNTIYF,TGTGCCAGCACGACAGGCTTTAGGGGTATCGGAAACACCATATATTTT
.,TRBV18,.,TRBJ1-5,17,CASSPTGGPYSNQPQHF,TGTGCCAGCTCACCGACGGGGGGCCCCTATAGCAATCAGCCCCAGCATTTT
once,TRBV28,.,TRBJ1-4,15,CASRRGAASNEKLFF,TGTGCCAGCAGGCGGGGGGCAGCATCTAATGAAAAACTGTTTTTT
.,TRBV15,.,TRBJ1-6,16,CATSREPTQGRSPLHF,TGTGCCACCAGCAGAGAACCAACTCAGGGGAGATCACCCCTCCACTTT
.,TRBV7-3,TRBD1,TRBJ2-7,20,CASSLSAAADGGTGGYEQYF,TGTGCCAGCAGCTTATCGGCCGCAGCAGATGGCGGGACAGGGGGCTACGAGCAGTACTTC
.,TRBV6-4,TRBD1,TRBJ2-1,18,CASSVFLRTGIIWNEQFF,TGTGCCAGCAGCGTTTTTCTTCGGACAGGGATCATATGGAATGAGCAGTTCTTC
.,TRBV28,TRBD1,TRBJ2-5,15,CASSDPGQGLETQYF,TGTGCCAGCAGCGACCCGGGACAGGGGTTGGAGACCCAGTACTTC
.,TRBV29-1,.,TRBJ1-3,12,CSVAWYGNTIYF,TGCAGCGTAGCCTGGTATGGAAACACCATATATTTT
.,TRBV5-6,.,TRBJ1-1,15,CASSLRGSGNTEAFF,TGTGCCAGCAGCTTAAGAGGATCCGGGAACACTGAAGCTTTCTTT
.,TRBV27,TRBD2,TRBJ2-3,15,CASSKAGGVYDTQYF,TGTGCCAGCAGTAAAGCGGGGGGGGTTTATGATACGCAGTATTTT
.,TRBV6-5,TRBD1,TRBJ2-1,15,CASSYSGGQDNEQFF,TGTGCCAGCAGTTACTCAGGGGGCCAAGACAATGAGCAGTTCTTC
.,TRBV6-5,.,TRBJ1-2,13,CASSETATYGYTF,TGTGCCAGCAGTGAGACAGCGACCTATGGCTACACCTTC
.,TRBV2,TRBD1,TRBJ1-5,14,CASSEGTAAQPQHF,TGTGCCAGCAGTGAGGGGACAGCGGCTCAGCCCCAGCATTTT
.,TRBV9,TRBD2,TRBJ2-7,14,CASSVYTGGGEQYF,TGTGCCAGCAGCGTTTACACCGGGGGGGGTGAGCAGTACTTC
once,TRBV28,.,TRBJ2-4,17,CASSFDAGSVAKNIQYF,TGTGCCAGCAGTTTTGATGCGGGTAGCGTCGCCAAAAACATTCAGTACTTC
.,TRBV19,.,TRBJ1-2,14,CASSVQGASFGYTF,TGTGCCAGTAGTGTACAGGGTGCTTCGTTTGGCTACACCTTC
.,TRBV29-1,TRBD1,TRBJ1-1,14,CSVRPGTGDTEAFF,TGCAGCGTCCGTCCCGGGACAGGGGACACTGAAGCTTTCTTT
few,TRBV6-5,.,TRBJ2-7,15,CASSRTAVGSYEQYF,TGTGCCAGCAGCCGGACAGCGGTAGGCTCCTACGAGCAGTACTTC
.,TRBV5-1,TRBD1,TRBJ1-3,15,CASSLLGTGGNTIYF,TGCGCCAGCAGTCTCCTAGGGACAGGAGGAAACACCATATATTTT
.,TRBV23-1,.,TRBJ1-5,15,CASSQTAYSNQPQHF,TGCGCCAGCAGTCAAACAGCATATAGCAATCAGCCCCAGCATTTT
.,TRBV30,.,TRBJ2-7,13,CAWRRWVRSEQYF,TGTGCCTGGCGACGGTGGGTTAGGAGCGAGCAGTACTTC
.,TRBV30,.,TRBJ2-3,12,CAWNRAADTQYF,TGTGCCTGGAACAGGGCGGCGGATACGCAGTATTTT
.,TRBV5-1,.,TRBJ2-7,13,CASSLVSSYEQYF,TGCGCCAGCAGCTTGGTTAGCTCCTACGAGCAGTACTTC
few,TRBV2,TRBD1,TRBJ1-5,13,CASSAGTDQPQHF,TGTGCCAGCAGTGCAGGGACAGATCAGCCCCAGCATTTT
.,TRBV28,.,TRBJ1-2,13,CAISTGINYGYTF,TGTGCCATCTCGACAGGAATTAACTATGGCTACACCTTC
.,TRBV29-1,.,TRBJ1-3,13,CSVEGRDRNTIYF,TGCAGCGTTGAAGGCAGGGATAGAAACACCATATATTTT
once,TRBV30,.,TRBJ2-6,16,CAWSVNRGSGANVLTF,TGTGCCTGGAGTGTAAACCGGGGATCTGGGGCCAACGTCCTGACTTTC
.,TRBV28,.,TRBJ2-7,16,CASSSHSQAASYEQYF,TGTGCCAGCAGTTCCCACAGTCAGGCCGCCTCCTACGAGCAGTACTTC
.,TRBV6-1,TRBD1,TRBJ1-1,13,CASSETGTTGAFF,TGTGCCAGCAGTGAGACAGGGACGACGGGAGCTTTCTTT
.,TRBV5-1,.,TRBJ2-5,13,CASSLQGSETQYF,TGCGCCAGCAGCTTGCAGGGCTCGGAGACCCAGTACTTC